The clone carrying this T cell receptor (beta chain) was seen repeatedly, ten times or more. The target antigen is unknown. This sample is drawn from a study of T cells after yellow fever vaccination. In the study overall: The authors prepared low-cell-number fractions using SMART-Seq v4 Ultra Low Input. Study-level results: Among primary-vaccination clones, most reappeared after the booster, at approximately 97% for CD4 and 88% for CD8. FACS-sorted repertoires could harbor abundant contaminating bulk-population clonotypes.

V lost 6 bases, J lost 7 bases, and 10 bases lay in between. This CDR3 has 13 residues. Germline-derived CDR1 and CDR2 are ENHRY and SYGVKD. The study made its TCR cDNA through 5'RACE template switching. That step introduced a universal primer site along with UMIs. Via MiXCR, TCRdb re-called the 5' RACE reads, giving one row per CDR3 protein. The sample includes about 220,000 distinct CDR3 sequences, 3% to 4% seen only once; the top ten take around 3%. The sequencing used CD4+ T cells sorted from PBMCs, collected 10 days after the yellow fever booster vaccination. The sequence was collected from a man aged 18 to 29 who received the YFV17D yellow fever vaccine. The chain recombines TRBV10-3 with TRBJ1-6; D unclear. The CDR3 nucleotides are TGTGCCATCAGAGGCAACGGGAATTCACCCCTCCACTTT. As protein: CAIRGNGNSPLHF.